The 11 T cell receptor beta chains below were found in one sample sequenced in a study of CD8 T cells in ankylosing spondylitis. Regarding the study as a whole: The study identified a TCR beta motif of eight highly homologous variants that appeared characteristic of ankylosing spondylitis blood.

TCRdb processed the 5' RACE reads anew with MiXCR; each CDR3 protein has one entry. This table holds 650,000 to 800,000 distinct CDR3 sequences, around 20% found once. No antigens are known for them. Sequenced input: blood, either unsorted or a sorted T cell fraction (not recorded which). The source is a male donor with ankylosing spondylitis.

This clonotype was counted at least ten times. This chain links TRBV15 with TRBJ1-2, with a possible D match to TRBD1 (5 bases). CDR3 length equals 14 residues. Looked up from germline, CDR1 is LNHNV and CDR2 is YYDKDF (reference sequence). V was shortened by 0 bases and J by 6 bases, with 11 bases between the two germline ends. This chain's CDR3 is CATSRDTRGDGYTF. In DNA, the CDR3 is TGTGCCACCAGCAGAGATACCCGGGGGGATGGCTACACCTTC.

The V gene is TRBV28, the J gene TRBJ2-5; possibly TRBD2 for D (6 bases). The CDR3 totals 17 residues. V lost 7 bases to trimming and J lost 4 bases, with 25 bases between them. From germline, CDR1 is MDHEN and CDR2 SYDVKM. The CDR3 DNA is TGTGCCAGCAAAAGGGAAAGTGGAAGGCGGGAAGGAGAGACCCAGTACTTC. Translated, it gives CASKRESGRREGETQYF.

This clonotype turned up a few times. The V and J genes are TRBV10-3 and TRBJ2-7, with a tentative D call TRBD1 (6 bases). V gave up 0 bases and J gave up 1 base, with 10 bases separating them. Germline V gene sequence: CDR1 ENHRY, CDR2 SYGVKD. This CDR3 comprises 15 residues. The CDR3 sequence: CAISESATGSYEQYF. In nucleotides, the CDR3 is TGTGCCATCAGTGAGTCGGCGACAGGTTCCTACGAGCAGTACTTC.

This clonotype came up a few times. The chain is built from TRBV5-1 and TRBJ1-2; 7 bases fit TRBD1. Trimming removed 5 bases from V and 8 bases from J; junction bases left unmatched: 15. This CDR3 has 15 residues. Looked up from germline, CDR1 is SGHRS and CDR2 is YFSETQ. The CDR3 loop is CASRFAWDSAGGYTF. Here the CDR3 DNA reads TGCGCCAGCAGATTTGCTTGGGACAGCGCGGGGGGCTACACCTTC.

Only a few counts were recorded for this clonotype. This rearrangement joins TRBV12-3 or TRBV12-4 to TRBJ2-7, with D possibly matching TRBD2 (5 bases). The CDR3 is made up of 11 amino acids. In DNA form, the CDR3 reads TGTGCTTCAGCCCGGGGTTACGAGCAGTACTTC. Translating gives CASARGYEQYF.

This clonotype was detected a few times. The chain combines TRBV10-3 with TRBJ2-7; D remains ambiguous. The CDR3 loop spans 12 amino acids. Germline V gene data show CDR1 as ENHRY and CDR2 as SYGVKD. V shed 0 bases and J shed 6 bases, with 6 bases lying between them. This chain's CDR3 is CAISESAAEQYF. CDR3 in DNA: TGTGCCATCAGTGAGTCGGCCGCCGAGCAGTACTTC.

The CDR3 DNA is TGTGCCAGCAGTACCCACCGGGACCTACAATACAATGAGCAGTTCTTC. Its translation: CASSTHRDLQYNEQFF. The chain links TRBV12-3 or TRBV12-4 to TRBJ2-1, with D perhaps TRBD1 or TRBD2 (5 bases each). V gave up 5 bases and J gave up 4 bases, with 18 bases separating them. The CDR3 extends over 16 amino acids.

V is TRBV29-1 and J is TRBJ2-1, with TRBD2 as a possible D gene (6 bases). This CDR3 is built from 14 residues. V was cut by 2 bases and J by 9 bases, with 17 bases left in between. Germline CDR1 reads SQVTM; CDR2 reads ANQGSEA. The CDR3 DNA reads as TGCAGCGTTGAACAGGGCTGGAGGGGAGGTGAGCAGTTCTTC. Amino acid sequence: CSVEQGWRGGEQFF.

Points on this clonotype: Being one base from a much bigger clone, this may be a read error. The chain couples TRBV29-1 to TRBJ2-1; tentative D call: TRBD1 (5 bases). The CDR3 is made up of 14 amino acids. Germline V gives CDR1 SQVTM, CDR2 ANQGSEA. This chain's CDR3 is CSVASGIGYIEQFF. As DNA, the CDR3 is TGCAGCGTTGCGTCAGGGATTGGGTACATTGAGCAGTTCTTC.

The rearrangement links TRBV9 to TRBJ2-1; weak D call: TRBD2 (7 bases). The germline CDR1 and CDR2 sequences are SGDLS and YYNGEE. V gave up 4 bases and J gave up 6 bases, with 17 bases separating them. The CDR3 has 15 residues. In nucleotides, the CDR3 is TGTGCCAGCAGCCTAGGGGGGACTACTCTCAATGAGCAGTTCTTC. Residues: CASSLGGTTLNEQFF. Together with reference TRBV9 and TRBJ2-1, the CDR3 gives the full variable domain: DSGVTQTPKHLITATGQRVTLRCSPRSGDLSVYWYQQSLDQGLQFLIQYYNGEERAKGNILERFSAQQFPDLHSELNLSSLELGDSALYFCASSLGGTTLNEQFFGPGTRLTVL.

In DNA form, the CDR3 reads TGTGCCAGCAGTTTAGGGAACAGGGGACGTAGTCTCTATGAGCAGTTCTTC. Amino acids: CASSLGNRGRSLYEQFF. The V gene is TRBV12-3 or TRBV12-4, the J gene TRBJ2-1, with 7 bases identical to TRBD1. With V trimmed by 1 base and J by 8 bases, 14 bases remained unmatched. This CDR3 comprises 17 residues.